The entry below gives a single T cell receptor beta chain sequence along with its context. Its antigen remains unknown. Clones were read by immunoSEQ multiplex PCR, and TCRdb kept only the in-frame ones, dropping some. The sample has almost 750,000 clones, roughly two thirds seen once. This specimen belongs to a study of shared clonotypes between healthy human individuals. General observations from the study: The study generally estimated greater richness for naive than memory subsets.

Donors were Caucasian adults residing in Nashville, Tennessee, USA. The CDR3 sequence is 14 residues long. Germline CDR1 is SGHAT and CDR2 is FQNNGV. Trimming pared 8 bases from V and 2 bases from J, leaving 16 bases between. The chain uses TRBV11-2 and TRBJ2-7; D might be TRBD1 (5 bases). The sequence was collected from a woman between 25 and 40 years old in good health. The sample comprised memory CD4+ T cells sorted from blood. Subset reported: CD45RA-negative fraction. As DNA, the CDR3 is TGTGCCAGCGCCCAGGGTACGAGGACCTACGAGCAGTACTTC. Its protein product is CASAQGTRTYEQYF.